This T cell receptor (beta chain) was captured by sequencing in a study of cytomegalovirus exposure and HLA in healthy donors. Findings and limits, study-wide: Among TCR beta chains of equal frequency, HLA-associated ones were more clonally expanded in a later analysis.

With 3 bases removed from V and 6 bases from J, the gap between germline ends came to 17 bases. This CDR3 is 15 amino acids long. Germline CDR1 reads SGHRS; CDR2 reads YFSETQ. Worth noting for this clone: The antigen remains unidentified.

Vbeta (60) and Jbeta (13) primers were used in the PCR. The repertoire was sequenced with immunoSEQ multiplex PCR; TCRdb's copy has only in-frame clones and lacks some. The table shows 150,000 to 200,000 clones, with around nine tenths occurring only once. Sequencing input: PBMCs. The chain uses TRBV5-1 and TRBJ2-3, with D possibly being TRBD2 (6 bases). The receptor was derived from a woman between 18 and 29 years old in good health and CMV-seronegative. CDR3 in DNA: TGCGCCAGCAGCTCATACGGGAGTCCTCCGGATACGCAGTATTTT. The encoded protein is CASSSYGSPPDTQYF.